These 23 T cell receptor beta chains came from one sample sequenced in a study of response to subunit inactivated influenza vaccine. TCRdb reprocessed the RT-PCR reads via MiXCR and lists one record per CDR3 protein. This sample has roughly 500,000 distinct CDR3 sequences, with 16% found just once. Sequencing was performed on CD4+ T cells sorted from PBMCs, taken about 24 months after vaccination. All receptors come from a man between 50 and 69 years old who received an inactivated influenza vaccine.

In this sample, this clonotype turned up a few times. The chain links TRBV20-1 to TRBJ2-3; TRBD2 aligns across 7 bases. The V gene end was trimmed by 6 bases and the J gene end by 4 bases; junction bases not matched to a gene: 13. CDR1 and CDR2 from the germline V gene are DFQATT and SNEGSKA (reference sequence). The CDR3 is 15 amino acids. DNA for the CDR3: TGCAGTGCCCCCCGCCTAGCGGTTTTCCCAGATACGCAGTATTTT. This translates into CSAPRLAVFPDTQYF.

This rearrangement joins TRBV5-1 to TRBJ2-1; TRBD2 agrees at 7 bases. The V segment lost 4 bases and the J segment 0 bases; nucleotides outside the gene matches: 7. The CDR3 runs 16 residues. CDR1 is SGHRS, CDR2 YFSETQ, per germline. The CDR3 region is CASSPSSGTSYNEQFF. Here the CDR3 DNA reads TGCGCCAGCAGCCCCTCGAGCGGGACCTCCTACAATGAGCAGTTCTTC.

This clonotype turned up a few times. This sequence joins TRBV9 and TRBJ2-1; no firm D call. The V end lost 0 bases, the J end lost 5 bases, and 6 bases lay between the germline ends. The CDR3 spans 13 residues. Germline-derived CDR1 and CDR2 are SGDLS and YYNGEE. CDR3 nucleotides: TGTGCCAGCAGCGTAGGGGATAACAATGAGCAGTTCTTC. This encodes CASSVGDNNEQFF.

This clonotype was recorded at least ten times. The V and J genes are TRBV6-5 and TRBJ2-2; D is undetermined. V lost 8 bases and J 3 bases, leaving 7 bases between the germline ends. Germline CDR1 is MNHEY and CDR2 is SVGAGI. The length of the CDR3 is 12 residues. CDR3 in amino acids: CASARDTGELFF. For the CDR3, the DNA is TGTGCCAGCGCACGGGACACCGGGGAGCTGTTTTTT.

This chain joins TRBV5-1 and TRBJ2-3, with 8 bases lining up with TRBD1. This CDR3 is 15 amino acids long. V was pared by 4 bases and J by 4 bases, with 8 bases of the junction left unmatched. Germline CDR1 and CDR2: SGHRS and YFSETQ. CDR3 nucleotide sequence: TGCGCCAGCAGCCCAGGGGGCGCAAGGTCAGATACGCAGTATTTT. Amino acid sequence: CASSPGGARSDTQYF.

In its sample, this clonotype was seen a few times. V and J are TRBV7-2 and TRBJ2-1, with a possible D match to TRBD2 (5 bases). The CDR3 sequence is 15 residues long. Germline assignment: CDR1 SGHTA and CDR2 FQGNSA. V was clipped by 4 bases and J by 4 bases, with 14 bases between them. The CDR3: CASSSRRIDYNEQFF. The CDR3, as DNA: TGTGCCAGCAGCTCGCGGAGGATAGATTACAATGAGCAGTTCTTC.

There are a few counts of this clonotype. The chain links TRBV10-3 to TRBJ2-7, with 7 bases fitting TRBD1. Germline V gives CDR1 ENHRY, CDR2 SYGVKD. V was clipped by 6 bases and J by 4 bases; unmatched bases: 15. The CDR3 is made up of 16 amino acids. The CDR3 sequence: CAISPGGGQSRYEQYF. The CDR3 DNA reads TGTGCCATCAGCCCAGGGGGTGGTCAGTCCAGGTACGAGCAGTACTTC.

This clonotype was counted only a few times. The chain uses TRBV20-1 and TRBJ2-2; D possibly corresponds to TRBD2 (5 bases). Germline CDR1 and CDR2: DFQATT and SNEGSKA (reference sequence). The CDR3 length is 15 residues. Trimming cost V 7 bases and J 0 bases, with 15 bases left between them. DNA of the CDR3: TGCAGTGTCCGGGTCGAGGGCGCGAACACCGGGGAGCTGTTTTTT. Protein: CSVRVEGANTGELFF.

This clonotype showed up just a few times. The V gene is TRBV5-6, the J gene TRBJ2-7; 10 nucleotides line up with TRBD2. With V trimmed by 2 bases and J by 6 bases, 5 bases remained unmatched. The CDR3 totals 14 residues. Germline V gene data show CDR1 as SGHDT and CDR2 as YYEEEE. In DNA form, the CDR3 reads TGTGCCAGCAGCTTCAGGACTAGCGGCTTCGAGCAGTACTTC. Translation: CASSFRTSGFEQYF.

This clonotype was seen a few times. This rearrangement joins TRBV5-5 to TRBJ1-1; no definite D call. The V gene's germline CDR1 is SGHKS and CDR2 YYEKEE (reference sequence). V was shortened by 5 bases and J by 3 bases, with 8 bases between the two germline ends. The CDR3 totals 12 residues. The CDR3 DNA follows: TGTGCCAGCAGTGGCAGTTACACTGAAGCTTTCTTT. Encoded protein: CASSGSYTEAFF. Based on the CDR3 plus reference TRBV5-5 and TRBJ1-1, the full variable domain is DAGVTQSPTHLIKTRGQQVTLRCSPISGHKSVSWYQQVLGQGPQFIFQYYEKEERGRGNFPDRFSARQFPNYSSELNVNALLLGDSALYLCASSGSYTEAFFGQGTRLTVV.

This sequence joins TRBV20-1 and TRBJ1-5; a possible D gene is TRBD1 (5 bases). CDR1 is DFQATT, CDR2 SNEGSKA, per germline (reference sequence). The CDR3 runs 15 residues. V lost 1 base, J lost 0 bases, and 10 bases lay in between. The CDR3 DNA is TGCAGTGCTAGAGCCCCGGGACGTAGCAATCAGCCCCAGCATTTT. Translation gives CSARAPGRSNQPQHF.

This chain connects TRBV20-1 to TRBJ2-7; no reliable D call. The CDR3 totals 12 residues. V was cut by 6 bases and J by 6 bases, with 15 bases left in between. CDR1 and CDR2 from the germline V gene are DFQATT and SNEGSKA (reference sequence). CDR3 loop: CSAIPKFGEQYF. The CDR3 DNA reads TGCAGTGCGATCCCGAAATTCGGCGAGCAGTACTTC.

Of note for this clonotype: The junction departs from the called germline gene at one end, perhaps through a read error. The chain carries TRBV7-7 and TRBJ2-3; a weak D match, TRBD1 (5 bases). The CDR3 is 17 residues long. In germline, CDR1 is SSHAT, CDR2 FNYEAQ (reference sequence). DNA of the CDR3: TGTGCTAGCAGCTTAGGTCAGGGCCCTTTTGGCACAGATACGCAGTATTTT. It translates to CASSLGQGPFGTDTQYF. The complete variable domain, with remaining parts taken from reference TRBV7-7 and TRBJ2-3, reads GAGVSQSPRYKVTKRGQDVTLRCDPISSHATLYWYQQALGQGPEFLTYFNYEAQPDKSGLPSDRFSAERPEGSISTLTIQRTEQRDSAMYRCASSLGQGPFGTDTQYFGPGTRLTVL.

This clonotype was detected ten times or more. CDR3 coding DNA: TGTGCCAGCAGTTTAAAAGGGGACACTGAAGCTTTCTTT. It translates to CASSLKGDTEAFF. The chain combines TRBV12-3 or TRBV12-4 with TRBJ1-1; the D gene is possibly TRBD1 (5 bases). The CDR3 is 13 residues long. The ends were cut back, 2 bases at V and 3 bases at J, with 7 bases in the middle.

This clonotype was recorded a few times. The V gene is TRBV3-1, the J gene TRBJ2-7; D is uncertain. V was trimmed by 0 bases and J by 3 bases, leaving 12 bases between them. There are 15 residues in the CDR3. The germline V gene has CDR1 LGHDT and CDR2 YNNKEL (reference sequence). The CDR3 sequence is CASSQDTVPVYEQYF. The CDR3 region has the DNA TGTGCCAGCAGCCAAGATACGGTCCCAGTCTACGAGCAGTACTTC.

This clonotype has only one observation. A much larger clone sits a single nucleotide away, making a read error possible. This chain uses TRBV5-1 with TRBJ2-1; 8 positions agree with TRBD1. The CDR3 totals 15 residues. J lost 2 bases, V lost 6 bases, and 7 bases had no gene match. Germline values: CDR1 SGHRS, CDR2 YFSETQ. The CDR3, as DNA: TGCGCCAGCAAACCGGGACAGGCTACCTACAATGAGCAGTTCTTC. It translates to CASKPGQATYNEQFF.

The DNA for the CDR3 is TGTGCCAGCAGTTCGCCGGGACAGGGAACTCAGCCCCAGCATTTT. It translates to CASSSPGQGTQPQHF. The chain joins TRBV28 to TRBJ1-5, with TRBD1 identical over 9 bases. CDR3 length: 15 residues. Unmatched junction bases numbered 7, after V lost 4 bases and J lost 6 bases. CDR1 MDHEN and CDR2 SYDVKM come from the germline V gene.

In its sample, this clonotype was seen a few times. The chain recombines TRBV5-1 with TRBJ2-2, with D perhaps TRBD1 (6 bases). Trimming took off 0 bases at V and 5 bases at J, with 14 bases between the two ends. CDR3 length equals 16 residues. Per the germline V gene, CDR1 is SGHRS and CDR2 is YFSETQ. In nucleotides, the CDR3 is TGCGCCAGCAGCTTGGAACAGGGTACAAGGACCGGGGAGCTGTTTTTT. Translated, it gives CASSLEQGTRTGELFF.

This clonotype was counted between two and nine times. The rearrangement links TRBV25-1 to TRBJ1-1; the match to TRBD1 covers 7 bases. The CDR3 length is 15 residues. The ends lost 3 bases at V and 4 bases at J; junction bases unmatched: 8. Germline V gene lookup returns CDR1 MGHDK and CDR2 SYGVNS. CDR3 sequence reads: CASSDGTAYRTEAFF. The CDR3 bases are TGTGCCAGCAGTGATGGGACAGCTTACCGCACTGAAGCTTTCTTT.

The chain recombines TRBV4-1 with TRBJ2-7; TRBD1 agrees at 8 bases. Trimming took 1 base from V and 3 from J; bases not matched to a gene: 8. Germline lookup yields CDR1 MGHRA and CDR2 YSYEKL. There are 16 residues in the CDR3. Written as DNA, the CDR3 is TGCGCCAGCAGCCAAGTGGGATCAGGGACAGGCTACGAGCAGTACTTC. This sequence encodes CASSQVGSGTGYEQYF.

As concerns this clonotype: Germline is not matched at one junction end, which may reflect a read error. The chain recombines TRBV20-1 with TRBJ2-6, with unresolved D. This CDR3 contains 14 residues. Looked up from germline, CDR1 is DFQATT and CDR2 is SNEGSKA (reference sequence). In DNA form, the CDR3 reads TGCAGTGCTGGAGAAGGCTCTGGGGCCAACGTCCTGACTTTC. This codes for CSAGEGSGANVLTF.

The rearrangement uses TRBV28 and TRBJ2-7; D gene ambiguous. V gave up 4 bases and J gave up 7 bases, with 11 bases separating them. This CDR3 is built from 12 residues. Germline loops: CDR1 MDHEN, CDR2 SYDVKM. CDR3 sequence reads: CASSSRTREQYF. The CDR3 bases are TGTGCCAGCAGTTCCAGGACCCGGGAGCAGTACTTC.

This chain connects TRBV28 to TRBJ1-4; D is ambiguous. The CDR3 length is 17 residues. The V gene's germline CDR1 is MDHEN and CDR2 SYDVKM. V lost 4 bases and J 4 bases, leaving 19 bases between the germline ends. In DNA, the CDR3 is TGTGCCAGCAGTTCCACAGCAACTCCTCCTTTTAATGAAAAACTGTTTTTT. Translated, it gives CASSSTATPPFNEKLFF.